The T cell receptor beta chain under discussion was sequenced for a study of T cells after yellow fever vaccination. Background on the study: Low-cell-number fractions underwent preparation using SMART-Seq v4 Ultra Low Input. Broader study findings: Reappearing after the booster were most of the clones from primary vaccination (almost 97% CD4, 85% to 90% CD8).

This clonotype was counted ten times or more. The target antigen is unknown. A single record per CDR3 protein comes from TCRdb applying MiXCR to the 5' RACE reads. The table includes 140,000 to 150,000 distinct CDR3 sequences, under 8% detected once. Trimming took 2 bases from V and 12 from J, leaving 8 bases between them. The CDR3 contains 11 residues. The chain uses TRBV12-3 or TRBV12-4 and TRBJ2-1; D ambiguous. This specimen was CD4+ T cells sorted from PBMCs, taken 10 days after the yellow fever booster vaccination. The TCR was taken from a man younger than 45 who received the YFV17D yellow fever vaccine. CDR3 loop: CASSLRDAQFF. The CDR3 bases are TGTGCCAGCAGTTTAAGGGATGCGCAGTTCTTC.